This TCR beta chain was profiled in a study of identical twins. The CDR3 is made up of 16 amino acids. The germline gives CDR1 SGHRS, CDR2 YFSETQ. V was pared by 3 bases and J by 0 bases, with 8 bases of the junction left unmatched. Via MiXCR, TCRdb re-called the 5' RACE reads, giving one row per CDR3 protein. The profile shows roughly 540,000 distinct CDR3 sequences, about 20% of them singletons. These data also formed part of another study, on T cells expressing NK-cell markers.

The chain has TRBV5-1 and TRBJ1-1, with TRBD1 matching over 7 bases. The sequencing sample was made of CD4+ T cells sorted from blood. This TCR was recovered from a woman between 18 and 30 years old in good health. CDR3 bases: TGCGCCAGCAGCTCGACAGGGACCTTCATGAACACTGAAGCTTTCTTT. Translation: CASSSTGTFMNTEAFF.